The entry below gives a single TCR beta chain sequence along with its context. Its antigen remains unknown. CDR1 DFQATT and CDR2 SNEGSKA come from the germline V gene (reference sequence). CDR3 length: 13 residues. V shed 3 bases, J shed 2 bases, and the junction held 3 bases outside the gene matches. This sample stems from a study of CD8 T cells in Susac syndrome. Findings and caveats of the study: An acknowledgment was made by the study that its TCR sequencing and HLA analysis involved relatively few individuals.

Random hexamers primed reverse transcription of about 0.45 to 1 ug RNA. The authors amplified TCR beta CDR3 across 54 Vbeta and 13 Jbeta using immunoSEQ multiplex PCR. TCRdb re-derived calls from the immunoSEQ multiplex PCR reads in MiXCR, one entry per CDR3 protein. The sample contains a few hundred thousand distinct CDR3 sequences, about 85% of which appear only once. The receptor was derived from a human donor with multiple sclerosis. V gene TRBV20-1 combines with J gene TRBJ2-7; TRBD2 agrees at 8 bases. Material: CD8+ T cells from PBMCs. The CDR3 bases are TGCAGTGCTAGGGGACTAGGGGCCTACGAGCAGTACTTC. Its translation is CSARGLGAYEQYF.